This passage covers 8 T cell receptor beta chains from one sample sequenced in a study of T cells in Graves' hyperthyroidism and ophthalmopathy. Template material for amplifying TCR beta CDR3 regions consisted of RNA transcripts. The HTBI primer set was used in a first-round RT-PCR of the TCR CDR3. TCRdb itself ran the multiplex PCR reads through MiXCR, one entry per CDR3 protein. Among over 700,000 distinct CDR3 sequences, approximately 40% were seen once, and the ten largest hold about 8.9%. Sequences were obtained from blood. These receptors were obtained from a man aged 18-30 years with Graves' hyperthyroidism.

This clonotype was detected a few times. The chain combines TRBV11-2 with TRBJ1-2; D unresolved. The CDR3 is 15 amino acids. V was trimmed by 5 bases and J by 0 bases, leaving 13 bases between them. CDR1 SGHAT and CDR2 FQNNGV come from the germline V gene. Here the CDR3 DNA reads TGTGCCAGCAGCCGACTAACCGGGTCTAACTATGGCTACACCTTC. Its translation is CASSRLTGSNYGYTF. The full variable domain, completed using reference TRBV11-2 and TRBJ1-2, is EAGVAQSPRYKIIEKRQSVAFWCNPISGHATLYWYQQILGQGPKLLIQFQNNGVVDDSQLPKDRFSAERLKGVDSTLKIQPAKLEDSAVYLCASSRLTGSNYGYTFGSGTRLTVV.

This clonotype has a handful of counts. The CDR3: CASSLALAGTYEQYF. The CDR3 DNA sequence: TGTGCCAGCAGCTTAGCCCTAGCGGGAACCTACGAGCAGTACTTC. The chain uses TRBV7-2 and TRBJ2-7; TRBD2 agrees at 9 bases. Germline CDR1 SGHTA, CDR2 FQGNSA. The CDR3 has 15 residues. V was clipped by 0 bases and J by 2 bases; unmatched bases: 2. Full variable domain (remainder filled in from reference TRBV7-2 and TRBJ2-7): GAGVSQSPSNKVTEKGKDVELRCDPISGHTALYWYRQSLGQGLEFLIYFQGNSAPDKSGLPSDRFSAERTGGSVSTLTIQRTQQEDSAVYLCASSLALAGTYEQYFGPGTRLTVT.

This clonotype was detected a few times. V gene TRBV12-3 or TRBV12-4 combines with J gene TRBJ2-5, with 8 bases fitting TRBD2. This CDR3 is built from 16 residues. V dropped 5 bases and J dropped 5; count of bases not matched to a gene: 13. The CDR3 here is CASSPSRGGTTETQYF. CDR3 in DNA: TGTGCCAGCAGTCCCTCCCGGGGGGGAACTACGGAGACCCAGTACTTC.

This clonotype was observed many times. The V and J genes are TRBV29-1 and TRBJ2-7, with D unclear. The CDR3 totals 11 residues. CDR1 and CDR2 from the germline V gene are SQVTM and ANQGSEA. With 0 bases removed from V and 4 bases from J, the gap between germline ends came to 4 bases. In DNA form, the CDR3 reads TGCAGCGTTGAAGACCCGTACGAGCAGTACTTC. Translating gives CSVEDPYEQYF.

The J gene is TRBJ2-7, the V gene TRBV7-2; TRBD1 matches at 8 bases. J gave up 2 bases and V 5 bases, and 8 bases lay outside the gene matches. Germline CDR1 SGHTA, CDR2 FQGNSA. The CDR3 is made up of 15 amino acids. CDR3 protein: CASSQARQGTYEQYF. CDR3 nucleotide sequence: TGTGCCAGCAGCCAAGCTCGACAGGGGACCTACGAGCAGTACTTC.

This clonotype was recorded at least ten times. The genes are TRBV29-1 and TRBJ2-7; 9 nucleotides agree with TRBD1. Germline V gene sequence: CDR1 SQVTM, CDR2 ANQGSEA. This CDR3 is 15 amino acids long. Trimming removed 1 base from V and 2 bases from J; junction bases left unmatched: 6. As DNA, the CDR3 is TGCAGCGTTGAAGGGACAGGGGAAGACCCCTACGAGCAGTACTTC. Its translation: CSVEGTGEDPYEQYF.

This clonotype has a handful of counts. The chain recombines TRBV4-2 with TRBJ2-7; TRBD2 matches at 11 bases. Germline V lookup: CDR1 LGHNA, CDR2 YNFKEQ. V dropped 5 bases and J dropped 5; count of bases not matched to a gene: 5. CDR3 size: 14 residues. Here the CDR3 reads CASSGLAGLDEQYF. DNA of the CDR3: TGTGCCAGCAGCGGACTAGCGGGCCTGGACGAGCAGTACTTC.

CDR3 DNA sequence: TGTGCCAGCAGTGGCAGCTTGGGCTACACCTTC. It is translated as CASSGSLGYTF. The rearrangement joins TRBV12-3 or TRBV12-4 to TRBJ1-2; D not resolved. Trimming left V 5 bases short and J 8 bases short, with 9 bases between. The CDR3 extends over 11 amino acids.